The sequence of this T cell receptor beta chain was determined in a study of long-term antiretroviral therapy in people with HIV. About this clone: Its cognate antigen is unknown.

Study findings and constraints: In samples taken after ART, diversity increased but remained below transplant donor control levels.

Cryopreserved PBMC samples of roughly 1-10 million cells were used for DNA extraction. Germline V gives CDR1 SGHRS, CDR2 YFSETQ. The CDR3 covers 13 residues. V was cut by 4 bases and J by 4 bases, with 10 bases left in between. Survey-level immunoSEQ v3.0 assays were run. TCRdb keeps only in-frame clones here, not all; method: immunoSEQ multiplex PCR. The table lists about 16,000 clones, over 70% of them singletons, with 11% in the top ten. This receptor was identified in a woman aged 35 to 49 with HIV. Sequences were derived from unsorted PBMCs, sampled 2.3 years after starting antiretroviral therapy. This chain uses TRBV5-1 with TRBJ2-3, with D perhaps matching TRBD2 (7 bases). CDR3: CASSPGGPDTQYF. CDR3 in DNA: TGCGCCAGCAGCCCGGGGGGCCCAGATACGCAGTATTTT.